These 17 T cell receptor beta chains share one sample of origin, sequenced in a study of blood T cells in healthy people across ages. Combining a sample-barcoded 5' primer with a J-beta primer mix, a second PCR ran for about 7 to 12 cycles. TCRdb called the 5' RACE reads again in MiXCR, with one record for every CDR3 protein. The sample comprises some 920,000 distinct CDR3 sequences, 45% to 60% of which are singletons, and 20% to 25% rests with the top ten. The sample comprised blood. The source of these receptors is a woman aged 55-70 years in good health.

V is TRBV29-1 and J is TRBJ1-1; D unresolved. This CDR3 spans 11 amino acids. The V gene's germline CDR1 is SQVTM and CDR2 ANQGSEA. The V end was cut by 4 bases, the J end by 0 bases, with 3 bases between. The CDR3 region is CSVVLNTEAFF. In nucleotides, the CDR3 is TGCAGCGTTGTTCTGAACACTGAAGCTTTCTTT.

Notes on this clonotype: This may be a read error: a much more frequent sequence differs by one nucleotide. J is TRBJ2-7 and V is TRBV12-3 or TRBV12-4, with D perhaps matching TRBD1 or TRBD2 (6 bases each). The CDR3 runs to 15 residues. CDR3 nucleotides: TGTGCCAGCAGTTTACTTACCTCGGGGGCCTACGATCAGTACTTC. Its protein is CASSLLTSGAYDQYF.

This clonotype was seen only a few times. J is TRBJ2-5 and V is TRBV4-1, with D uncertain. V was trimmed by 0 bases and J by 7 bases, leaving 12 bases between them. The CDR3 is 14 amino acids. The V gene's germline CDR1 is MGHRA and CDR2 YSYEKL. The CDR3 bases are TGCGCCAGCAGCCAAGATAGAGGTTGGGCGACCCAGTACTTC. Its protein is CASSQDRGWATQYF.

Note on this clonotype: A junction end diverges from the germline sequence, so it may reflect a read error. CDR3 sequence: CASSEDQIPNNEQFF. The CDR3 nucleotides are TGTGCCAGCAGCGAAGATCAGATTCCCAACAATGAGCAGTTCTTC. The chain has TRBV3-1 and TRBJ2-1; no definite D call. This CDR3 spans 15 amino acids. From germline, CDR1 is LGHDT and CDR2 YNNKEL (reference sequence).

Ten or more counts support this clonotype. This sequence joins TRBV20-1 and TRBJ2-1; D unresolved. Trimming left V 6 bases short and J 3 bases short, with 12 bases between. CDR3 size: 13 residues. Germline assignment: CDR1 DFQATT and CDR2 SNEGSKA (reference sequence). Written as DNA, the CDR3 is TGCAGTGCCGGCGTGGCGGTCTACAATGAGCAGTTCTTC. Residues: CSAGVAVYNEQFF.

The sample holds a few counts of this clonotype. The genes are TRBV28 and TRBJ2-7; D is undetermined. The CDR3 is 13 amino acids. V gave up 4 bases and J gave up 4 bases, with 11 bases separating them. CDR1 is MDHEN, CDR2 SYDVKM, per germline. The CDR3 sequence is CASSYHRSYEQYF. DNA for the CDR3: TGTGCCAGCAGTTACCACAGATCGTACGAGCAGTACTTC.

This clonotype appeared once. The V and J genes are TRBV7-9 and TRBJ2-5; D unclear. V was trimmed by 8 bases and J by 5 bases, leaving 18 bases between them. The CDR3 has 14 amino acids. Germline V lookup: CDR1 SEHNR, CDR2 FQNEAQ (reference sequence). The CDR3 sequence: CASCSPLDWETQYF. Here the CDR3 DNA reads TGTGCCAGCTGCTCCCCCCTAGATTGGGAGACCCAGTACTTC.

This clonotype was recorded once. V gene TRBV28 combines with J gene TRBJ2-3, with 7 nucleotides matching TRBD1. Germline-derived CDR1 and CDR2 are MDHEN and SYDVKM. V shed 6 bases, J shed 7 bases, and the junction held 1 base outside the gene matches. The CDR3 is 11 amino acids. The CDR3 DNA sequence: TGTGCCAGCAGCAGGGGGTATACGCAGTATTTT. Amino acids: CASSRGYTQYF.

The chain is built from TRBV7-2 and TRBJ2-5; perhaps TRBD2 as D (6 bases). Germline CDR1 reads SGHTA; CDR2 reads FQGNSA. The CDR3 is 18 amino acids. Trimming took 5 bases from V and 5 from J, leaving 27 bases between them. The CDR3 nucleotides are TGTGCCAGCAGCCTTATCATCGTAAGAGGAGGGGAAGACGAGACCCAGTACTTC. It specifies CASSLIIVRGGEDETQYF.

This clonotype was observed once. At one boundary the junction diverges from the germline segment, which might be a read error. The rearrangement links TRBV7-2 to TRBJ2-5; D not resolved. The last part of the DNA fits TRBJ2-7 better; the J call may be wrong. This CDR3 is 11 amino acids long. Looked up from germline, CDR1 is SGHTA and CDR2 is FQGNSA. CDR3 sequence: CASSPSCEQYF. CDR3 DNA sequence: TGTGCCAGCAGCCCATCCTGCGAGCAGTACTTC.

The table lists this clonotype with a few counts. The chain couples TRBV29-1 to TRBJ2-3, with 7 bases lining up with TRBD2. The CDR3 length is 14 residues. The V gene end was trimmed by 7 bases and the J gene end by 2 bases; junction bases not matched to a gene: 9. CDR1 and CDR2 (germline): SQVTM, ANQGSEA. This CDR3 reads CSASLGLLTDTQYF. The CDR3 coding sequence is TGCAGCGCCAGTTTGGGACTACTCACAGATACGCAGTATTTT.

The chain combines TRBV6-2 or TRBV6-3 with TRBJ2-7; D may be TRBD1 (5 bases). The CDR3 has 14 amino acids. V was clipped by 0 bases and J by 8 bases, with 14 bases between them. Germline assignment: CDR1 MNHEY and CDR2 SVGEGT. CDR3 nucleotides: TGTGCCAGCAGTTACTCGATAGGGGAATACCAGCAGTACTTC. Its translation: CASSYSIGEYQQYF.

The CDR3 region is CASSSEDRGAGANVLTF. Written as DNA, the CDR3 is TGTGCCAGCAGCTCGGAGGACAGGGGGGCTGGGGCCAACGTCCTGACTTTC. The chain is built from TRBV7-2 and TRBJ2-6; 10 nucleotides align to TRBD1. The CDR3 has 17 residues. CDR1 is SGHTA and CDR2 is FQGNSA in the germline V gene. V was clipped by 4 bases and J by 2 bases; unmatched bases: 5.

The chain couples TRBV6-1 to TRBJ2-6; D not certain. CDR3 length: 13 residues. The germline V gene has CDR1 MNHNS and CDR2 SASEGT. The V and J ends lost 10 bases and 3 bases respectively, with 10 bases between them. CDR3 DNA: TGTGCCATTCATTCCATTGGGGCCAACGTCCTGACTTTC. Its translation is CAIHSIGANVLTF.

The chain employs TRBV12-3 or TRBV12-4 and TRBJ2-1; TRBD2 matches at 14 bases. V lost 4 bases and J lost 9; bases outside the gene matches: 5. This CDR3 comprises 15 residues. The CDR3 DNA follows: TGTGCCAGCAGTTGGGGACTAGCGGGAGTGGGTGAGCAGTTCTTC. Translating it yields CASSWGLAGVGEQFF.

The V call is TRBV5-1, the J call TRBJ2-7; 11 positions agree with TRBD1. The germline V gene encodes CDR1 SGHRS and CDR2 YFSETQ. V lost 3 bases, J lost 10 bases, and 3 bases stayed unmatched. This CDR3 contains 12 residues. CDR3 sequence: CASSSGQGAQYF. The DNA of the CDR3 is TGCGCCAGCAGCTCTGGACAGGGGGCTCAGTACTTC.

The CDR3 DNA sequence: TGCGCCAGCAGCCAAGCAGCCAGAATTGTGAACACTGAAGCTTTCTTT. This sequence encodes CASSQAARIVNTEAFF. The rearrangement links TRBV4-1 to TRBJ1-1; D gene uncertain. CDR1 is MGHRA and CDR2 is YSYEKL in the germline V gene. V was shortened by 1 base and J by 0 bases, with 12 bases between the two germline ends. The CDR3 length is 16 residues.